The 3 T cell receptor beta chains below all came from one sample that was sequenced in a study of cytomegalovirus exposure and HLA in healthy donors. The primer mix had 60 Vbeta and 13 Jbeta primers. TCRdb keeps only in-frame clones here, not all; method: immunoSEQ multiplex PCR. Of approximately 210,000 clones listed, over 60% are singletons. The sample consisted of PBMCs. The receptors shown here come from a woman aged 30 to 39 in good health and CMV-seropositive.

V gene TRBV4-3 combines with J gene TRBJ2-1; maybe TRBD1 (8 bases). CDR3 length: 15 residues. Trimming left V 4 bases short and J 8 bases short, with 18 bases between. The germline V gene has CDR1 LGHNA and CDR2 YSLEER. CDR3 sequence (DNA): TGCGCCAGCAGCCGTTGGCGGGAGACAGGGGATGAGCAGTTCTTC. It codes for CASSRWRETGDEQFF.

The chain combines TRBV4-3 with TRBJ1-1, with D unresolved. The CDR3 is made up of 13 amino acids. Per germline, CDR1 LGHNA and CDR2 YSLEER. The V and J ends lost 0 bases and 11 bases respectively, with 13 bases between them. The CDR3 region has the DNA TGCGCCAGCAGCCAAGATGGGAGGCAGGAGGCTTTCTTT. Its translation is CASSQDGRQEAFF.

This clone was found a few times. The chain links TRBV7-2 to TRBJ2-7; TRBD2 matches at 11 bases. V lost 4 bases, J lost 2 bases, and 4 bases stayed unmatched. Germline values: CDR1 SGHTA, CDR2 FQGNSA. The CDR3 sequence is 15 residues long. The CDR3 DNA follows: TGTGCCAGCAGCTATCGGACTAGCGGGCCCTACGAGCAGTACTTC. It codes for CASSYRTSGPYEQYF.